This paragraph covers one T cell receptor (beta chain) sequence. These data originate in a study of blood T cell repertoires in COVID-19. Whole-study context: Acute and convalescent COVID-19 samples came from the United States, Italy and Spain.

Germline values: CDR1 LNHDA, CDR2 SQIVND (reference sequence). This CDR3 region has 14 residues. Between the trimmed V and J ends, which lost 4 bases and 4 bases, there was a span of 13 bases. The authors' processing: Using reference gene primer amplification, nucleated cell counts were estimated. Clones were sequenced by immunoSEQ multiplex PCR, and TCRdb holds only the in-frame ones, with some missing. V and J calls and clone size are given by that table; D and trimming were obtained from the DNA. This repertoire shows around 140,000 clones, about 81% found once; its top ten account for 2% to 3%. The cohort comprised adults aged about 18 to 89 years residing in some 24 US areas. In assigning cohorts, the study relied on participant-reported clinical history.

The specimen sequenced was PBMCs or T cells enriched from blood (not recorded which). The sequence came from a man aged 40-49 years with acute COVID-19. The chain uses TRBV19 and TRBJ1-1, with D maybe TRBD1 (5 bases). CDR3 nucleotide sequence: TGTGCCAGTAGTACCCTTGCCGGGGGCACTGAAGCTTTCTTT. This translates into CASSTLAGGTEAFF.